This T cell receptor (beta chain) is drawn from a study of shared T cell receptors in the human thymus (dated by TCRdb to about 2021). Some background on the complete study: The study investigated the way shared, self-reactive T-cell receptor alpha chains are produced in the human thymus.

Library creation used the immunoSEQ multiplex PCR assay. Drawn from immuneACCESS, this table holds only the in-frame rearrangements with V and J called that TCRdb kept. Clones are partly lost; checked studies trace under half to an unresolved V gene and leave the rest unexplained. The sample table lists hundreds of thousands of clones, approximately 87% of them with a count of one. The ten largest clonotypes hold 0.0095% to 0.013% of the sample. At the junction V is shortened by 4 bases and J by 4 bases; bases outside the gene matches: 14. Looking up the germline V gene yields CDR1 SNHLY and CDR2 FYNNEI. The CDR3 runs 18 residues from the cysteine to the phenylalanine. This entry keeps only the CDR3 DNA: 54 bases, framed from base 1. As concerns this clone: The clone's antigen remains unknown. The input lacks base qualities; no much larger clone sits a single base away.

These data were also filed under a second study, of human thymus T cells. The second publication reports: In Finland, the donors were immunologically healthy infants who were having open corrective cardiac surgery for congenital heart defects. The thymus tissue came from surgical resects taken out during corrective cardiac surgery. Biased V and J gene segment usage appeared to be present in both thymic and peripheral blood repertoires. According to the related research, thymic TCR repertoires were highly overlapping among unrelated individuals. The study characterized TCR alpha and beta repertoires from eight infant thymus samples and a few related peripheral blood samples. Donor ages ranged from about 6 to 244 days, and the cohort comprised roughly 6 male and a couple of female infants. Thymocytes were mechanically released from the tissue and were stored as pellets of about 9-33 million cells at -70 degrees C. A QIAsymphony instrument was used to extract genomic DNA from the frozen cell pellets. The immunoSEQ multiplex PCR assay was used to amplify the TCRB and TCRAD loci from a standardized amount of quality-controlled genomic DNA. The amplicons covered the V(D)J region and were long enough to include the CDR3 and to identify the V and J genes. Through the commercial immunoSEQ service, the amplicons were sequenced on an Illumina platform. Primer bias and sequencing errors were corrected as previously described, and TCRAD and TCRB definitions were based on the IMGT database. Analysis of the repertoires was done with immunoSEQ Analyzer 3.0 and VDJTools and included basic statistics, V/J segment usage, diversity estimates, rarefaction and pairwise overlap. To estimate diversity, the Chao1, ChaoE, Efron-Thisted, Shannon and inverse Simpson indices were applied, and diversity was also estimated on datasets down-sampled to the smallest sample. For repertoire overlap, CDR3 nucleotide sequence, V gene and J gene had to match strictly, and clustering was done by Jaccard-based multidimensional scaling. On average, about 810,000 unique TCRB clonotypes were obtained from thymus samples, compared with approximately 82,000 from blood samples.

The sample comprised thymocytes. This TCR came from a boy under two years old with a congenital heart defect. Donor details come from another sample of the same person, matched by shared clones. Recombination linked TRBV2 to TRBJ2-3, and TRBD2 aligns with 10 junction nucleotides. Read as DNA, the sequence is TGTGCCAGCAGTGGATGGAGCGGGAGGGCCCAACCCCCAGATACGCAGTATTTT. The encoded protein is CASSGWSGRAQPPDTQYF.